The 8 T cell receptor beta chains below all came from one sample that was sequenced in a study of T-cell memory formation after mild COVID-19. TCRdb fed the 5' RACE reads into MiXCR, producing one record per CDR3 protein. The data hold around 180,000 distinct CDR3 sequences, with roughly 18% observed a single time. What was sequenced was PBMCs or a T cell subset sorted from them (not recorded which). These receptor sequences come from a man aged 18 to 35 who had mild COVID-19 (a few samples of this study predate the infection). Cell type and time point are not known.

The table lists this clonotype with a few counts. The V and J genes are TRBV7-2 and TRBJ1-4; D unclear. Germline V gene lookup returns CDR1 SGHTA and CDR2 FQGNSA. The germline V and J ends were trimmed by 5 bases and 8 bases, with 9 bases remaining between them. The length of the CDR3 is 12 residues. Here the CDR3 DNA reads TGTGCCAGCAGCCCCGCCGGGGAAAAACTGTTTTTT. It specifies CASSPAGEKLFF. Variable domain in full (rest from reference TRBV7-2 and TRBJ1-4): GAGVSQSPSNKVTEKGKDVELRCDPISGHTALYWYRQSLGQGLEFLIYFQGNSAPDKSGLPSDRFSAERTGGSVSTLTIQRTQQEDSAVYLCASSPAGEKLFFGSGTQLSVL.

As regards this clonotype: A read error may be the cause here, since a much bigger clone is one base away. This sequence joins TRBV12-3 or TRBV12-4 and TRBJ2-3; D unclear. CDR3 size: 13 residues. The CDR3: CVSSLLRRDTQYF. The CDR3 DNA sequence: TGTGTCAGCAGTCTATTGAGAAGAGATACGCAGTATTTT.

The chain combines TRBV6-6 with TRBJ1-3; weak D call: TRBD1 (6 bases). This CDR3 comprises 15 residues. V was cut by 8 bases and J by 4 bases, with 18 bases left in between. CDR1 and CDR2 (germline): MNHNY, SVGAGI (reference sequence). The CDR3, as DNA: TGTGCCAGCTCCCAAGCCCCAGGGGCGGGAAACACCATATATTTT. Translating gives CASSQAPGAGNTIYF.

The V gene is TRBV10-3, the J gene TRBJ1-5; D gene uncertain. Germline assignment: CDR1 ENHRY and CDR2 SYGVKD. The V and J ends lost 3 bases and 7 bases respectively, with 10 bases between them. There are 13 residues in the CDR3. CDR3 nucleotides: TGTGCCATCAGTGACGTCGCGGACCAGCCCCAGCATTTT. Its translation: CAISDVADQPQHF.

This clonotype has at least ten counts. The chain joins TRBV20-1 to TRBJ2-3; the D gene could be TRBD1 or TRBD2 (6 bases each). The CDR3 runs to 13 residues. The V and J ends lost 6 bases and 4 bases respectively, with 14 bases between them. The germline CDR1 and CDR2 sequences are DFQATT and SNEGSKA (reference sequence). CDR3 DNA: TGCAGTGCAAACGGGGGCGGGCCAGATACGCAGTATTTT. Translated: CSANGGGPDTQYF.

The chain links TRBV7-3 to TRBJ2-5, with TRBD2 as a possible D gene (5 bases). This CDR3 region has 13 residues. Trimming pared 1 base from V and 9 bases from J, leaving 12 bases between. Germline V gene sequence: CDR1 SGHTA, CDR2 FQGTGA. The CDR3 sequence: CASSLNSGGAQYF. The CDR3 DNA reads TGTGCCAGCAGCTTAAACAGCGGTGGGGCCCAGTACTTC.

This clonotype has only a few counts. The rearrangement links TRBV5-5 to TRBJ2-5; D is uncertain. Germline V gene sequence: CDR1 SGHKS, CDR2 YYEKEE (reference sequence). The CDR3 runs to 15 residues. Between the trimmed V and J ends, which lost 1 base and 5 bases, there was a span of 15 bases. The CDR3 DNA sequence: TGTGCCAGCAGCTTGACGGCAGGCAGACCTGAGACCCAGTACTTC. As protein: CASSLTAGRPETQYF.

V gene TRBV5-1 combines with J gene TRBJ2-3; D is possibly TRBD2 (5 bases). Trimming stripped 0 bases from V and 0 bases from J, with 14 bases between. The CDR3 loop spans 17 amino acids. The germline V gene has CDR1 SGHRS and CDR2 YFSETQ. CDR3 sequence: CASSLEASSTSTDTQYF. The CDR3 nucleotides read TGCGCCAGCAGCTTGGAGGCTAGCAGTACTAGCACAGATACGCAGTATTTT. The full variable domain, its missing parts supplied by reference TRBV5-1 and TRBJ2-3, is KAGVTQTPRYLIKTRGQQVTLSCSPISGHRSVSWYQQTPGQGLQFLFEYFSETQRNKGNFPGRFSGRQFSNSRSEMNVSTLELGDSALYLCASSLEASSTSTDTQYFGPGTRLTVL.